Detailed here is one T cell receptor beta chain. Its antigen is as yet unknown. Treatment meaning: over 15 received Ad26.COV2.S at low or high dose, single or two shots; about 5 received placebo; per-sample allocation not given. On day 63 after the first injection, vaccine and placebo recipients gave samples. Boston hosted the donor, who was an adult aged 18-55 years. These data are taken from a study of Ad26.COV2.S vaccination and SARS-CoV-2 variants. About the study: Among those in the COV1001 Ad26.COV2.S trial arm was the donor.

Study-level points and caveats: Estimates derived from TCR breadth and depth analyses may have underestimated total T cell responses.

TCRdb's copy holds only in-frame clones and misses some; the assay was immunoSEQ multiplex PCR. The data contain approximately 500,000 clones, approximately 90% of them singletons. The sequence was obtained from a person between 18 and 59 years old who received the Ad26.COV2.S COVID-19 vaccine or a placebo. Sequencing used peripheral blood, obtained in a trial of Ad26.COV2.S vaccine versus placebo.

Here the CDR3 reads CASSRARAGYEQYF. In nucleotides, the CDR3 is TGTGCCAGCTCACGAGCCAGGGCGGGGTACGAGCAGTACTTC. The rearrangement uses TRBV18 and TRBJ2-7, with D maybe TRBD2 (6 bases). This CDR3 is built from 14 residues. V dropped 4 bases and J dropped 4 bases, with 14 bases sitting between them. CDR1 KGHSH and CDR2 LQKENI come from the germline V gene.